This is a list of T cell receptor beta chains from one sample in a study of T-cell reconstitution after alpha-beta-depleted transplantation in children. One entry per CDR3 protein, called by TCRdb with MiXCR from the PCR reads. The repertoire holds roughly 220,000 distinct CDR3 sequences, with about 11% as singletons. Material: PBMCs from the stem cell graft donor, obtained from the stem cell graft. These receptors were obtained from a human donor who donated a stem cell graft to a child with acute lymphoblastic leukemia. The CDR3 runs from the conserved cysteine through the conserved F or W. A D gene is named only where the DNA matches it firmly. A row's size may be missing; if present it is once, few, many or a size class.

j_call: TRBJ1-1; clone_size: many; d_call: TRBD1; v_call: TRBV5-5; cdr3_nt: TGTGCCAGCAGCCCGGACAGGGGATGGACTGAAGCTTTCTTT; cdr3_aa: CASSPDRGWTEAFF
j_call: TRBJ1-1; clone_size: many; d_call: NA; v_call: TRBV10-3; cdr3_nt: TGTGCCATCAGTGAGAAGGAAATGAACACTGAAGCTTTCTTT; cdr3_aa: CAISEKEMNTEAFF
j_call: TRBJ2-7; clone_size: many; d_call: NA; v_call: TRBV28; cdr3_nt: TGCGCCAGCAGCACCTCCTACGAGCAGTACTTC; cdr3_aa: CASSTSYEQYF
j_call: TRBJ1-4; clone_size: many; d_call: TRBD1; v_call: TRBV5-6; cdr3_nt: TGTGCCAGCAGCCGCCTGACAGGGGGCTATGAAAAACTGTTTTTT; cdr3_aa: CASSRLTGGYEKLFF
j_call: TRBJ2-1; clone_size: many; d_call: NA; v_call: TRBV11-2; cdr3_nt: TGTGCCAGCAGCCAACTAGTTAGTGGGTACAATGAGCAGTTCTTC; cdr3_aa: CASSQLVSGYNEQFF
j_call: TRBJ1-1; clone_size: many; d_call: NA; v_call: TRBV5-6; cdr3_nt: TGTGCCAGCAGCTTGGGATATCCTAACACTGAAGCTTTCTTT; cdr3_aa: CASSLGYPNTEAFF
j_call: TRBJ1-1; clone_size: many; d_call: TRBD1; v_call: TRBV12-5; cdr3_nt: TGTGCTAGTGGTTTGGTACAGGCAGGGGGCATGCCTGAAGCTTTCTTT; cdr3_aa: CASGLVQAGGMPEAFF
j_call: TRBJ2-7; clone_size: many; d_call: NA; v_call: TRBV7-9; cdr3_nt: TGTGCCAGCACCCCAACGGGGGCTCGTCGAGGCGAGCAGTACTTC; cdr3_aa: CASTPTGARRGEQYF
j_call: TRBJ2-5; clone_size: many; d_call: TRBD1; v_call: TRBV12-3/TRBV12-4; cdr3_nt: TGTGCCAGCAGCCGGGGGACAGGGATAGGGACCCAGTACTTC; cdr3_aa: CASSRGTGIGTQYF
j_call: TRBJ1-2; clone_size: NA; d_call: TRBD1; v_call: TRBV4-3; cdr3_nt: TGCGCCAGCAGCCAAGATAACCTGGGACAGGGCCCAAAGAGGAATGGCTACACCTTC; cdr3_aa: CASSQDNLGQGPKRNGYTF
j_call: TRBJ2-6; clone_size: NA; d_call: TRBD2; v_call: TRBV11-1; cdr3_nt: TGTGCCAGCAGCCCCCACTTCATGGTAGCGGGAGAGGACGGGGCCAACGTCCTGACTTTC; cdr3_aa: CASSPHFMVAGEDGANVLTF
j_call: TRBJ2-2; clone_size: many; d_call: NA; v_call: TRBV7-7; cdr3_nt: TGTGCTAGCAGCCCAGGCGGCAGCACCGGGGAGCTGTTTTTT; cdr3_aa: CASSPGGSTGELFF
j_call: TRBJ1-1; clone_size: many; d_call: NA; v_call: TRBV7-9; cdr3_nt: TGTGCCAGCAGCTTAAACACCCCAGATAAGATGGCTTTCTTT; cdr3_aa: CASSLNTPDKMAFF
j_call: TRBJ2-3; clone_size: NA; d_call: TRBD2; v_call: TRBV12-3/TRBV12-4; cdr3_nt: TGTGCCAGCAGTTTACTGCGGGGGGGCTCAGATACGCAGTATTTT; cdr3_aa: CASSLLRGGSDTQYF
j_call: TRBJ1-1; clone_size: many; d_call: NA; v_call: TRBV28; cdr3_nt: TGTGCCAGCAGTTTTGGGTTAAGGAACACTGAAGCTTTCTTT; cdr3_aa: CASSFGLRNTEAFF
j_call: TRBJ1-2; clone_size: few; d_call: NA; v_call: TRBV5-1; cdr3_nt: TGCGCCAGCAGCTTCTCGAACAGTAACTATGGCTACACCTTC; cdr3_aa: CASSFSNSNYGYTF
j_call: TRBJ2-3; clone_size: NA; d_call: NA; v_call: TRBV9; cdr3_nt: TGTGCCAGCATGGAGGATGGGGGCGCAGATACGCAGTATTTT; cdr3_aa: CASMEDGGADTQYF